A selection of T cell receptor beta chains follows, all from one sample in a study of blood T cell repertoires in COVID-19. Sequenced by immunoSEQ multiplex PCR; TCRdb stores in-frame clones only, minus some. The sample contains more than 300,000 clones, just under 90% of which appear only once. Sequencing was carried out using PBMCs or T cells enriched from blood (not recorded which). These receptor sequences come from a woman aged 25-40 years who had recovered from COVID-19. CDR3s include the opening cysteine and the closing phenylalanine or tryptophan. Each record gives: clone size, D gene, J gene, V gene, CDR3 DNA, CDR3 protein. D genes are given only for firm matches. Clone sizes are given selectively: once, few, many, or a class where the clone is expanded.

- TRBD1 TRBJ1-1 TRBV6-2/TRBV6-3 TGTGCCAGCAGTACAGGGGGCGTAGACACTGAAGCTTTCTTT CASSTGGVDTEAFF
- TRBD2 TRBJ2-7 TRBV6-5 TGTGCCAGCAGTTACTCGCCTAGCGGGAGTTACGAGCAGTACTTC CASSYSPSGSYEQYF
- TRBD2 TRBJ2-1 TRBV5-4 TGTGCCAGCAGCTCCTCGACTAGCGGGAATTTGAATGAGCAGTTCTTC CASSSSTSGNLNEQFF
- TRBD1 TRBJ2-3 TRBV5-4 TGTGCCAGCAGCTCAAGGGGGCAAGATACGCAGTATTTT CASSSRGQDTQYF
- - TRBJ2-7 TRBV9 TGTGCCAGTGGCGGGGTCTCCTACGAGCAGTACTTC CASGGVSYEQYF
few - TRBJ2-1 TRBV11-2 TGTGCCAGCAGCCTAGAGCGGGCCTACAATGAGCAGTTCTTC CASSLERAYNEQFF
- - TRBJ2-1 TRBV2 TGTGCCAGCAGCACGACAGGTTACAATGAGCAGTTCTTC CASSTTGYNEQFF
- TRBD1 TRBJ1-2 TRBV30 TGTGCCTGGAGTTACAGGGGTCCCTATGGCTACACCTTC CAWSYRGPYGYTF
few - TRBJ2-4 TRBV7-2 TGTGCCAGCAGCTTAGTCGGAAACATTCAGTACTTC CASSLVGNIQYF
once TRBD1 TRBJ1-2 TRBV10-3 TGTGCCACCCGGGACAGTAGTTGGGACGGCTACACCTTC CATRDSSWDGYTF
once - TRBJ1-1 TRBV5-1 TGCGCCAGCGGTACACAGAGCCAGAACACTGAAGCTTTCTTT CASGTQSQNTEAFF
- - TRBJ2-5 TRBV2 TGTGCCAGCCGTGACCGGGGTTTGACGGAGACCCAGTACTTC CASRDRGLTETQYF
- - TRBJ2-3 TRBV6-5 TGTGCCAGCAGTCCGAACAGGGTTAATACGCAGTATTTT CASSPNRVNTQYF
once TRBD1 TRBJ2-7 TRBV27 TGTGCCAGCAGTTTGTCGACAGGGAGCTACGAGCAGTACTTC CASSLSTGSYEQYF
few - TRBJ1-1 TRBV2 TGTGCCAGGGGGGACGAGGGGGAGACTGAAGCTTTCTTT CARGDEGETEAFF
few - TRBJ1-6 TRBV29-1 TGCAGCGCGGCCGATCGGGACACGAATTCACCCCTCCACTTT CSAADRDTNSPLHF
- TRBD2 TRBJ2-1 TRBV10-3 TGTGCCAACGCGGGGGGCTCCTACAATGAGCAGTTCTTC CANAGGSYNEQFF
- - TRBJ1-6 TRBV3-1/TRBV3-2 TGTGCCAGCAGCCAAGGTGATAGGCTAGGTTCACCCCTCCACTTT CASSQGDRLGSPLHF
- TRBD1 TRBJ2-3 TRBV28 TGTGCCAGCAGTTTCTGGGTCGCGGACAGGGATCGTAGCACAGATACGCAGTATTTT CASSFWVADRDRSTDTQYF
- TRBD1 TRBJ2-7 TRBV7-2 TGTGCCAGCAGCTTAGGAAAGGGGGCGCCGCCCGAGCAGTACTTC CASSLGKGAPPEQYF
- TRBD1 TRBJ1-5 TRBV7-2 TGTGCCAGCAGCAGGGACAGGGGCCGCCCCCCCCAGCATTTT CASSRDRGRPPQHF